The rows below give T cell receptor beta chains drawn from one sample of a study of blood T cell repertoires in COVID-19. Sequenced by immunoSEQ multiplex PCR; TCRdb stores in-frame clones only, minus some. The sample lists about 370,000 clones; just under 90% were seen once. The sample consisted of PBMCs or T cells enriched from blood (not recorded which). The receptors originated from a woman in her twenties or thirties who had recovered from COVID-19. The CDR3 runs from the conserved cysteine through the conserved F or W. A D gene is named only where the DNA matches it firmly. The size field is filled for only some rows; it gives once, few, many or a size class.

j_call d_call v_call clone_size cdr3_aa cdr3_nt
TRBJ2-1 TRBD1 TRBV14 NA CASSSQGYNEQFF TGTGCCAGCAGCTCACAGGGGTACAATGAGCAGTTCTTC
TRBJ2-5 TRBD1 TRBV18 NA CASSRDREETQYF TGTGCCAGCTCGCGGGACAGGGAAGAGACCCAGTACTTC
TRBJ2-1 NA TRBV19 NA CASSAAGPPNEQFF TGTGCCAGTAGTGCAGCGGGTCCCCCCAATGAGCAGTTCTTC
TRBJ1-1 TRBD1 TRBV2 NA CASVRDSNTEAFF TGTGCCAGCGTCCGGGACAGCAACACTGAAGCTTTCTTT
TRBJ1-1 NA TRBV28 NA CASRLTARNTEAFF TGTGCCAGCAGGTTGACAGCTAGGAACACTGAAGCTTTCTTT
TRBJ2-2 TRBD1 TRBV5-1 NA CASSSRDRVIGGELFF TGCGCCAGCAGCTCCCGGGACAGGGTGATCGGCGGGGAGCTGTTTTTT
TRBJ2-2 NA TRBV4-3 NA CASSQDWERNTGELFF TGCGCCAGCAGCCAAGATTGGGAGAGAAACACCGGGGAGCTGTTTTTT
TRBJ2-1 NA TRBV5-4 NA CASSRVPSSYNEQFF TGTGCCAGCAGCCGGGTCCCAAGCTCCTACAATGAGCAGTTCTTC
TRBJ2-6 TRBD1 TRBV9 NA CASSLPRGLPYSGANVLTF TGTGCCAGCAGCCTCCCGAGGGGGCTCCCCTACTCTGGGGCCAACGTCCTGACTTTC
TRBJ1-2 NA TRBV5-1 NA CASTGLALSNYGYTF TGCGCCAGCACAGGTCTTGCGCTATCTAACTATGGCTACACCTTC
TRBJ2-1 NA TRBV10-3 NA CAISELGAGWAYNEQFF TGTGCCATCAGTGAGTTGGGGGCGGGTTGGGCCTACAATGAGCAGTTCTTC
TRBJ2-7 TRBD2 TRBV5-4 NA CASSDGRDEQYF TGTGCCAGCAGCGACGGGAGGGACGAGCAGTACTTC
TRBJ2-3 TRBD2 TRBV20-1 few CSASRTSGGLGDTQYF TGCAGTGCTAGTAGGACTAGCGGGGGGTTGGGCGATACGCAGTATTTT
TRBJ2-1 TRBD1 TRBV5-1 once CASSPIRGTAEGEQFF TGCGCCAGCAGCCCTATCAGGGGGACCGCTGAAGGTGAGCAGTTCTTC
TRBJ2-1 TRBD2 TRBV2 NA CATREERSYNEQFF TGTGCCACCCGGGAGGAGCGCTCCTACAATGAGCAGTTCTTC
TRBJ1-5 NA TRBV18 NA CASSLERGWSNQPQHF TGTGCCAGCTCACTTGAAAGGGGGTGGTCCAATCAGCCCCAGCATTTT